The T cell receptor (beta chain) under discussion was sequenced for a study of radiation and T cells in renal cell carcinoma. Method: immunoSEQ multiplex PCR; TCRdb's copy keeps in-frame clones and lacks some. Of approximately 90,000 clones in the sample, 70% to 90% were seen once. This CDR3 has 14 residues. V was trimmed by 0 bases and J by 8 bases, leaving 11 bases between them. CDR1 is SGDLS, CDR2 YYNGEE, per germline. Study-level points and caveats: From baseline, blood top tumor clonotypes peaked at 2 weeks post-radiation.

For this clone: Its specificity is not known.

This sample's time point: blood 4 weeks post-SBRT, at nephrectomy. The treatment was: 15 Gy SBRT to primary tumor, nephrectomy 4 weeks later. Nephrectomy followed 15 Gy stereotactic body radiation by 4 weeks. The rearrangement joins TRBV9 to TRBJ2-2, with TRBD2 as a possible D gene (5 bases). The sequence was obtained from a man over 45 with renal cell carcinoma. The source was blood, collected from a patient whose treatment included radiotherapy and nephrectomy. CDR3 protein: CASSVGTVLGELFF. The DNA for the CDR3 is TGTGCCAGCAGCGTAGGGACTGTCCTTGGGGAGCTGTTTTTT.